Listed below are T cell receptor beta chains from one sample, sequenced in a study of T cells after somatic rescue of genetic block. The method was immunoSEQ multiplex PCR; TCRdb's version includes in-frame clones alone and lacks a portion of them. The sample lists some 14,000 clones; about 70% were seen once. The sequenced sample consisted of peripheral blood mononuclear cells (PBMCs). The receptors come from a man between 18 and 29 years old. Both conserved end residues are part of each CDR3. A D gene is named only where the DNA matches it firmly. Clone size is not always given. Where it is, it says once, few, many or a class for expanded clones.

abundance	d_gene	v_gene	j_gene	CDR3nt	CDR3aa
.	.	TRBV6-6	TRBJ1-5	TGTGCCAGCAGGTCGTTCGGGGGGGTGAATCAGCCCCAGCATTTT	CASRSFGGVNQPQHF
once	.	TRBV7-9	TRBJ1-6	TGTGCCAGCAGCTGGGGAACTAGGGGAATGGTGCCCCTCCACTTT	CASSWGTRGMVPLHF
.	.	TRBV4-1	TRBJ2-7	TGCGCCAGCAGCCAAGATCCCATACAGGCCTCCTACGAGCAGTACTTC	CASSQDPIQASYEQYF
.	.	TRBV30	TRBJ2-7	TGTGCCTACCATCGATCCTACGAGCAGTACTTC	CAYHRSYEQYF
.	TRBD2	TRBV4-1	TRBJ2-2	TGCGCCAGCAGCCAGGCCGTGGGGGGGAGGGCTTTCGGGGAGCTGTTTTTT	CASSQAVGGRAFGELFF
medium-sized	TRBD1	TRBV5-1	TRBJ1-1	TGCGCCAGCAGCGGAGGGACAGGGGCTGAAGCTTTCTTT	CASSGGTGAEAFF
.	.	TRBV5-1	TRBJ2-5	TGCGCCAGCAGCCCTCTATGGAAGGGAGAGACCCAGTACTTC	CASSPLWKGETQYF
few	.	TRBV20-1	TRBJ1-1	TGCAGTGCTAGACTGGACGTAGAAGCTTTCTTT	CSARLDVEAFF
.	TRBD1	TRBV9	TRBJ2-3	TGTGCCAGCAGCGTAGCTCGACAGGGAAGGCAGTATTTT	CASSVARQGRQYF
once	TRBD1	TRBV6-1	TRBJ2-3	TGTGCCAGCGTCTTGGACAGGGCCCCAGATACGCAGTATTTT	CASVLDRAPDTQYF
.	TRBD2	TRBV11-3	TRBJ2-3	TGTGCCAGCAGCTTAGGTACTAGCGGGGCCACAGATACGCAGTATTTT	CASSLGTSGATDTQYF
.	TRBD2	TRBV5-4	TRBJ2-3	TGTGCCAGCAGCTTGGAGCGGGACTATAGCACAGATACGCAGTATTTT	CASSLERDYSTDTQYF
few	.	TRBV2	TRBJ1-2	TGTGCCAGCAGTGCCCGGACCTTC	CASSARTF
.	.	TRBV7-9	TRBJ1-2	TGTGCCAGCAGCTTAGTCAGCCTATCCCAGGGAGTGGGAGGCTACACCTTC	CASSLVSLSQGVGGYTF
.	.	TRBV19	TRBJ1-5	TGTGCCAGTAGTCCCCGACTCCTGAGCAATCAGCCCCAGCATTTT	CASSPRLLSNQPQHF
.	.	TRBV5-8	TRBJ1-5	TGTGCCAGCAGCTTGGGACGGTGGTATAGCAATCAGCCCCAGCATTTT	CASSLGRWYSNQPQHF
.	.	TRBV28	TRBJ2-7	TGTGCCAGCAGTTTACCCCTGGGCGAGCAGTACTTC	CASSLPLGEQYF
.	.	TRBV18	TRBJ2-5	TGTGCCAGCTCACCAATCGGGGGAGGCCAAGAGACCCAGTACTTC	CASSPIGGGQETQYF
.	.	TRBV19	TRBJ1-2	TGTGCCAGTAGTATAGCCCAGATAGGCTATGGCTACACCTTC	CASSIAQIGYGYTF
.	TRBD2	TRBV19	TRBJ2-5	TGTGCCAGTAGTAGAGCGGGAGGTCGACCCCAAGAGACCCAGTACTTC	CASSRAGGRPQETQYF
.	TRBD2	TRBV2	TRBJ2-3	TGTGCCAGCAGAGCCCAACTAGCGGGCGGCACAGATACGCAGTATTTT	CASRAQLAGGTDTQYF
once	TRBD2	TRBV10-3	TRBJ2-3	TGTGCCATCAGTTCCGGGACTATGGATTTAGATACGCAGTATTTT	CAISSGTMDLDTQYF
.	TRBD2	TRBV7-2	TRBJ2-1	TGTGCCAGCAGCCTCGAAGCGGGAGGGTACAATGAGCAGTTCTTC	CASSLEAGGYNEQFF
.	.	TRBV7-9	TRBJ2-7	TGTGCCAGCAGCCGTTCAGGGGATCCCTACGAGCAGTACTTC	CASSRSGDPYEQYF
.	TRBD2	TRBV14	TRBJ2-7	TGTGCCAGCAGCTCTCTAGCGGGAGTGAGTGAGCAGTACTTC	CASSSLAGVSEQYF
few	TRBD2	TRBV6-6	TRBJ2-7	TGTGCCAGCAGAAAGAGGGCTAGCGGGGGGAACTACGAGCAGTACTTC	CASRKRASGGNYEQYF
.	.	TRBV18	TRBJ2-5	TGTGCCAGCTCAACCAGGGCAGAAGAGACCCAGTACTTC	CASSTRAEETQYF
once	.	TRBV6-5	TRBJ1-2	TGTGCCAGCACCGACAGATACTATGGCTACACCTTC	CASTDRYYGYTF
.	.	TRBV18	TRBJ1-5	TGTGCCAGCTCACCACGTGGCGGCAATCAGCCCCAGCATTTT	CASSPRGGNQPQHF
.	.	TRBV10-3	TRBJ2-5	TGTGCCATCAGTATGGACCCTACGGGCGAGACCCAGTACTTC	CAISMDPTGETQYF
.	.	TRBV27	TRBJ2-4	TGTGCCAGCAGTGACAGGAGGATAGCCAAAAACATTCAGTACTTC	CASSDRRIAKNIQYF
.	TRBD2	TRBV28	TRBJ2-2	TGTGCCAGCTCCCTCGGGACTAGCCCCGGGGAGCTGTTTTTT	CASSLGTSPGELFF
.	.	TRBV6-5	TRBJ1-5	TGTGCCAGCAGTTACTCGAACAGGGCGAATCAGCCCCAGCATTTT	CASSYSNRANQPQHF
large	TRBD1	TRBV11-2	TRBJ2-7	TGTGCCAGCAGGATAGGTGGGACAGCCTCCTACGAGCAGTACTTC	CASRIGGTASYEQYF
.	.	TRBV10-3	TRBJ1-2	TGTGCCATCAGTGAGTCAGCGGCTGGCTACACCTTC	CAISESAAGYTF
.	TRBD1	TRBV7-6	TRBJ1-2	TGTGCCAGCAGCTTAGTAGGGGGCGGGGGACAGGGGAACTATGGCTACACCTTC	CASSLVGGGGQGNYGYTF
once	.	TRBV18	TRBJ1-2	TGTGCCAGCTCACCACCCCAGGCTGGCTACACCTTC	CASSPPQAGYTF
few	.	TRBV5-1	TRBJ2-7	TGCGCCAGCAGCTTGTTTGTTGGTTACGAGCAGTACTTC	CASSLFVGYEQYF
.	.	TRBV5-1	TRBJ2-1	TGCGCCAGCAGCTTCGGAGGGTACAATGAGCAGTTCTTC	CASSFGGYNEQFF
.	.	TRBV11-1	TRBJ2-2	TGTGCCAGCAGCTTAACGGGGCCGAACACCGGGGAGCTGTTTTTT	CASSLTGPNTGELFF
.	.	TRBV9	TRBJ1-2	TGTGCCAGCAGCGCGGACAGTGACGCCTATGGCTACACCTTC	CASSADSDAYGYTF
.	.	TRBV9	TRBJ2-5	TGTGCCAGCAGCGTAGGGGGTTTTACAAAAGAGACCCAGTACTTC	CASSVGGFTKETQYF
few	.	TRBV7-9	TRBJ1-2	TGTGCCAGCTATGCAGGGAACGAGGGCTACACCTTC	CASYAGNEGYTF
.	TRBD2	TRBV7-3	TRBJ2-5	TGTGCCAGCAGCCCGGGTGCGGGGGGCCATCAAGAGACCCAGTACTTC	CASSPGAGGHQETQYF
once	TRBD2	TRBV14	TRBJ2-7	TGTGCCAGCAGCCAACAGCGGGGGTACGAGCAGTACTTC	CASSQQRGYEQYF
few	TRBD1	TRBV7-9	TRBJ2-7	TGTGCCAGCAGCCCATCCGGGACAGGGGCCTACGAGCAGTACTTC	CASSPSGTGAYEQYF
.	.	TRBV7-8	TRBJ1-6	TGTGCCAGCAGCTCGGGACGGGGAAATTCACCCCTCCACTTT	CASSSGRGNSPLHF
.	.	TRBV6-5	TRBJ1-1	TGTGCCAGCAGTTACTCGAGGGGAGTGGTTGAAGCTTTCTTT	CASSYSRGVVEAFF
.	.	TRBV10-3	TRBJ1-2	TGTGCCATCAGGGGGATGGGCAGCACCTACTATGGCTACACCTTC	CAIRGMGSTYYGYTF
.	.	TRBV10-3	TRBJ2-7	TGTGCCATCAGTGAGTCAAGCTACGAGCAGTACTTC	CAISESSYEQYF
.	.	TRBV19	TRBJ1-1	TGTGCCAGTAGTAAACAGGGTTACACTGAAGCTTTCTTT	CASSKQGYTEAFF